Included here is one T cell receptor (beta chain) sequence, with context. Its antigen specificity is not known. No qualities accompany the bases; no much larger clone lies one base away. The cysteine opens and the phenylalanine closes a CDR3 of 16 amino acids. Only the CDR3 DNA is retained, 48 bases long and in frame from the first base. The germline V gene specifies MNHEY as CDR1 and SVGAGI as CDR2. Trimming removed 0 bases from V and 4 bases from J, leaving 13 bases between the germline ends. Hyperthyroidism patients were aged 18 to 65 years and newly diagnosed, with disease duration of less than 2 months. Patients with uncontrolled infections, other autoimmune diseases, pregnancy or lactation were excluded. Diagnoses were based on clinical symptoms, serum thyroxine and TRAb, thyroid ultrasound and orbital computed tomography. Blood from progressor patients was collected at the time of first diagnosis with hyperthyroidism, before any ophthalmopathy symptoms had appeared. PBMCs were isolated from 10 ml of fresh peripheral blood by Ficoll-Paque density gradient centrifugation. Progressor patients were defined as those initially diagnosed with Graves' hyperthyroidism in whom ophthalmopathy developed during follow-up. Trizol reagent was used to extract total RNA, and RNA quality was then checked on an Agilent 2100 Bioanalyzer.

Amplification of TCR beta CDR3 regions was carried out from RNA transcripts. For the first round of RT-PCR on the TCR CDR3, the HTBI primer set was used together with the Qiagen OneStep RT-PCR kit. A second multiplex PCR round built the libraries, followed by size selection and purification. Paired-end sequencing of the libraries was performed with 100 bp reads on an Illumina HiSeq2000. Per the original workflow: SOAPnuke was used to process the raw data, removing reads that contained adapters or uncalled bases, had a mean Phred below 15, or lacked an exact match to the constant primer or identifier. High-quality paired reads were merged with COPE v1.2.5, and unique nucleotide sequences were defined as clonotypes. MiTCR v1.1 was used to align clonotypes to the IMGT TRBV, TRBD and TRBJ reference segments. The analysis was restricted to V-J combinations with a frequency above 0.0001, which together covered about 99% of the repertoires. A TCS score was defined as the ratio between F50 (clonal expansion) and ExV (chaos), using BLOSUM62-based TCRdist between CDR3 peptides within each V-J. Welch's t-statistics and random forest reduced 500 to 650 V-J features to 10 to 15, which were used in a naive Bayes classifier (R e1071). In TCRdb, the public reads were trimmed at Q25 with fastp and aligned with MiXCR, with productive beta chains retained. Rows merge per CDR3 protein into single entries with the most common DNA and genes. The V and J calls were not made by the authors but by TCRdb's processing. For this sample there are roughly 250,000 distinct CDR3 sequences; 13% to 15% appear just once. Together, the top ten hold 13% of the sample.

The data were obtained in a study of T cells in Graves' hyperthyroidism and ophthalmopathy (dated by TCRdb to about 2019). Background for the entire study: Peripheral blood was collected at initial diagnosis, before any treatment. Whether ophthalmopathy could be predicted prospectively was tested in an independent validation cohort made up of roughly 19 hyperthyroidism patients plus 17 patients who later progressed to ophthalmopathy. After sampling, hyperthyroidism patients received methimazole starting at 30 mg daily, and ophthalmopathy patients received high-dose intravenous methylprednisolone. The roughly 100 discovery patients were randomly divided into training and test sets at a 7:3 ratio. To identify distinguishing TCR V-J signatures, a discovery cohort of about a hundred patients was used, comprising some 45 with Graves' ophthalmopathy and around 60 with stable Graves' hyperthyroidism. Thyroid tissue and blood T-cell repertoires from six Graves' hyperthyroidism patients were also compared in the study. According to the paper, TCR Vbeta CDR3 sequencing was carried out on 135 peripheral blood samples, which came from 40 to 45 ophthalmopathy, around 74 hyperthyroidism and approximately 17 progressor patients. Overall study results and their limits: In validation, the model predicted progression to ophthalmopathy a median of roughly 6.1 months before onset, with around 70% sensitivity and more than 72% specificity. A 13 V-J signature model separated ophthalmopathy from stable hyperthyroidism, with around 91% sensitivity and approximately 81% specificity in cross-validation and 80%/75% in testing. Sample size was not statistically predetermined, and investigators were not blinded to group allocation. Most expanded thyroid clonotypes (frequency above 0.001) were also found in blood, which suggests that blood repertoires may mirror thyroid immune responses.

Rearrangement joined TRBV6-5 to TRBJ1-5, with the D gene uncertain. The source of this sequence is a woman in her forties with Graves' hyperthyroidism that later progressed to Graves' ophthalmopathy. The specimen sequenced was blood. For the CDR3, the sequence is CASSYSGGVENQPQHF. Read as DNA, the sequence is TGTGCCAGCAGTTACTCGGGTGGGGTGGAGAATCAGCCCCAGCATTTT.